The 9 T cell receptor beta chains in this list originate from one sample, sequenced in a study of T cell responses to AZD1222 COVID-19 vaccine. Clones were sequenced by immunoSEQ multiplex PCR, and TCRdb holds only the in-frame ones, with some missing. The sample has some 120,000 clones; roughly nine tenths are singletons. This material consisted of peripheral blood, taken on day 0 of AZD1222 vaccination. The receptor source for this set is an adult in good health.

This chain uses TRBV11-2 with TRBJ1-5; D remains ambiguous. The length of the CDR3 is 16 residues. Germline V gene lookup returns CDR1 SGHAT and CDR2 FQNNGV. Trimming removed 1 base at V and 3 bases at J, with 13 bases between. CDR3 region: CASSLGVGGVNQPQHF. DNA for the CDR3: TGTGCCAGCAGCTTAGGGGTAGGTGGGGTCAATCAGCCCCAGCATTTT.

The rearrangement links TRBV2 to TRBJ1-3; D not resolved. The length of the CDR3 is 12 residues. V lost 2 bases and J 6 bases, leaving 5 bases between the germline ends. Germline CDR1 is SNHLY and CDR2 is FYNNEI. CDR3 region: CASSEWVNTIYF. CDR3 nucleotides: TGTGCCAGCAGTGAATGGGTAAACACCATATATTTT.

The chain combines TRBV24-1 with TRBJ2-5, with D hard to call. CDR1 and CDR2 from the germline V gene are KGHDR and SFDVKD. The CDR3 runs to 12 residues. V was cut by 1 base and J by 1 base, with 0 bases left in between. CDR3 coding DNA: TGTGCCACCAGTGATTTCCAAGAGACCCAGTACTTC. Translated: CATSDFQETQYF.

This chain links TRBV10-3 with TRBJ1-2; no reliable D call. The germline V gene encodes CDR1 ENHRY and CDR2 SYGVKD. Trimming cost V 2 bases and J 0 bases, with 16 bases left between them. CDR3 size: 17 residues. The CDR3 DNA follows: TGTGCCATCAGTGAGCTCAGACCAGGTGCTCCTAACTATGGCTACACCTTC. Amino acids: CAISELRPGAPNYGYTF.

This clone was seen only a few times. The CDR3 DNA follows: TGTGCCAGCAGGACCATTAACTATGGCTACACCTTC. Protein product: CASRTINYGYTF. The genes are TRBV28 and TRBJ1-2; D uncertain. Trimming took 6 bases from V and 1 from J, leaving 6 bases between them. CDR1 and CDR2 from the germline V gene are MDHEN and SYDVKM. The CDR3 consists of 12 residues.

The chain has TRBV6-6 and TRBJ1-6, with 7 bases fitting TRBD1. The V and J ends lost 5 bases and 11 bases, in that order; junction bases with no gene match: 18. The germline CDR1 and CDR2 sequences are MNHNY and SVGAGI (reference sequence). The CDR3 runs 17 residues. The CDR3 bases are TGTGCCAGCAGTCCCCTAATCTCCCGGGACAGCGGGGCACCCCTCCACTTT. Translated: CASSPLISRDSGAPLHF.

The V and J genes are TRBV24-1 and TRBJ1-5; D remains ambiguous. Germline CDR1 KGHDR, CDR2 SFDVKD. Trimming pared 4 bases from V and 0 bases from J, leaving 9 bases between. CDR3 size: 15 residues. Here the CDR3 DNA reads TGTGCCACCAGTGAGGCGGGATATAGCAATCAGCCCCAGCATTTT. This gives the protein CATSEAGYSNQPQHF.

V gene TRBV10-1 combines with J gene TRBJ2-5; perhaps TRBD1 as D (6 bases). Germline V gene lookup returns CDR1 WNHNN and CDR2 SYGVQD (reference sequence). Deletions cut 4 bases from V and 5 bases from J, with 11 bases between. The CDR3 runs 13 residues. The CDR3 loop reads CASSASGEETQYF. CDR3 DNA sequence: TGCGCCAGCAGTGCCTCAGGGGAGGAGACCCAGTACTTC.

The chain recombines TRBV28 with TRBJ2-1; a weak D match, TRBD2 (5 bases). This CDR3 region has 15 residues. In germline, CDR1 is MDHEN, CDR2 SYDVKM. Trimming took 6 bases from V and 0 from J, leaving 12 bases between them. CDR3 nucleotides: TGTGCCAGCAGGGCCTTCGGGGACTCCTACAATGAGCAGTTCTTC. It translates to CASRAFGDSYNEQFF.